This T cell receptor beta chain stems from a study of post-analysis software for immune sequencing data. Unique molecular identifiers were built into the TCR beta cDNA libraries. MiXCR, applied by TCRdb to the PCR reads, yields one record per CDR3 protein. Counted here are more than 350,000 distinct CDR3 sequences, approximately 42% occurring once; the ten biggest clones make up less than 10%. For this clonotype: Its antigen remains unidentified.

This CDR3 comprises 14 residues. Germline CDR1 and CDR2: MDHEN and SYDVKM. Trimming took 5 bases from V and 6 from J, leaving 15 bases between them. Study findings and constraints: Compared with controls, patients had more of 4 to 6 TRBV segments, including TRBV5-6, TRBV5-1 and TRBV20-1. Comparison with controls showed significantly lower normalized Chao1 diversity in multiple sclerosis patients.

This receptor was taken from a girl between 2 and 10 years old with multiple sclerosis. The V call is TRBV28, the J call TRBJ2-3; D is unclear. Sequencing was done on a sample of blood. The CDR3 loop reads CASSQWTLGDTQYF. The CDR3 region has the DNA TGTGCCAGCAGTCAGTGGACCCTCGGGGATACGCAGTATTTT.